A selection of T cell receptor beta chains follows, all from one sample in a study of blood T cells in healthy people across ages. In TCRdb, the 5' RACE reads were re-called with MiXCR into one record per CDR3 protein. Of roughly 800,000 distinct CDR3 sequences detected, roughly 60% appear once; the ten largest clones hold around 20%. The sequenced sample consisted of blood. These receptors all come from a man aged 25 to 40 in good health. CDR3s include the opening cysteine and the closing phenylalanine or tryptophan. Fields, in order: V gene, J gene, D gene, clone size, CDR3 DNA, CDR3 protein. The D gene is left open where the match is weak. Only part of the rows carry a size: once, few, many, or a class if the clone is expanded.

V: TRBV25-1
J: TRBJ2-3
D: TRBD2
size: NA
DNA: TGTGCCAGCAGTGATCATCCCGGGACTAGCGGGAGGGCTAGCACAGATACGCAGTATTTT
CDR3: CASSDHPGTSGRASTDTQYF

V: TRBV2
J: TRBJ1-2
D: NA
size: NA
DNA: TGTGCCAGCAGTGGGGTAGTGGAACGCTATGGCTACACCTTC
CDR3: CASSGVVERYGYTF

V: TRBV7-9
J: TRBJ1-2
D: NA
size: NA
DNA: TGTGCCAGCAGCTTCAGGGAGTCAGGCTATGGCTACACCTTC
CDR3: CASSFRESGYGYTF

V: TRBV7-3
J: TRBJ2-1
D: NA
size: few
DNA: TGTGCCAGCAGCTTAATGCACCACCCAGGGAATGAGCAGTTCTTC
CDR3: CASSLMHHPGNEQFF

V: TRBV20-1
J: TRBJ2-4
D: TRBD2
size: NA
DNA: TGCAGTGCTATCGGACTAGCGGGAGTATCCTACGGGCAGTACTTC
CDR3: CSAIGLAGVSYGQYF

V: TRBV5-1
J: TRBJ2-3
D: NA
size: NA
DNA: TGCGCCAGCGCCCTAGGAGGATTCCCCTATACGCAGTATTTT
CDR3: CASALGGFPYTQYF

V: TRBV28
J: TRBJ2-3
D: NA
size: NA
DNA: TGTGCCAGCAGTACCGCTGGAGATACGCAGTATTTT
CDR3: CASSTAGDTQYF

V: TRBV6-2/TRBV6-3
J: TRBJ2-7
D: TRBD1
size: NA
DNA: TGTGCCAGCAGTTACTCCTTCAAATCCGGGACAGACCGCTACGAGCAGTACTTC
CDR3: CASSYSFKSGTDRYEQYF

V: TRBV11-2
J: TRBJ2-7
D: NA
size: NA
DNA: TGTGCCAGCAACCTACAAACCGGGTACAATGAGCAGTACTTC
CDR3: CASNLQTGYNEQYF

V: TRBV20-1
J: TRBJ2-1
D: NA
size: NA
DNA: TGCAGTGCTCCCTTTCGGATGAGCTCCTACAATGAGCAGTTCTTC
CDR3: CSAPFRMSSYNEQFF

V: TRBV7-7
J: TRBJ2-1
D: NA
size: NA
DNA: TGTGCCAGCAGCTTAAGTATGGCCGCCGAGCGGTTCTTC
CDR3: CASSLSMAAERFF

V: TRBV6-1
J: TRBJ1-1
D: NA
size: NA
DNA: TGTGCCATCTTTGACCGGGGAAACACTGAAGCTTTCTTT
CDR3: CAIFDRGNTEAFF

V: TRBV6-5
J: TRBJ1-2
D: NA
size: NA
DNA: TGTGCCAGCAAGGGGCCATTGGAAGGCTACACCTTC
CDR3: CASKGPLEGYTF

V: TRBV7-2
J: TRBJ2-3
D: NA
size: few
DNA: TGTGCCAGCAGGCGGACTTTTACCACAGATACGCAGTATTTT
CDR3: CASRRTFTTDTQYF

V: TRBV10-1
J: TRBJ2-7
D: NA
size: few
DNA: TGCGCCAGCAGTGACCCGGGATCTGGGAGGCAGTACTTC
CDR3: CASSDPGSGRQYF

V: TRBV9
J: TRBJ2-1
D: TRBD1
size: NA
DNA: TGTGCCAGCAGCGCTGACAGGGGTCCCTACAATGAGCAGTTCTTC
CDR3: CASSADRGPYNEQFF

V: TRBV6-5
J: TRBJ2-7
D: NA
size: NA
DNA: TGTGCCAGCAGACCGACAACAGGGTACGAGCAGTACTTC
CDR3: CASRPTTGYEQYF

V: TRBV7-8
J: TRBJ2-5
D: TRBD2
size: NA
DNA: TGTGCCAGCAGCTTAGTGTCGGGGCTAGCGGGAGCTCCGCAGTACTTC
CDR3: CASSLVSGLAGAPQYF

V: TRBV3-1
J: TRBJ2-7
D: NA
size: NA
DNA: TGTGCCAGCAGCCAAGCATTCGTAGCCTTCTACGAGCAGTACTTC
CDR3: CASSQAFVAFYEQYF

V: TRBV20-1
J: TRBJ2-3
D: TRBD1
size: few
DNA: TGCAGCGTGGACAGGGACCCAGATACGCAGTATTTT
CDR3: CSVDRDPDTQYF

V: TRBV15
J: TRBJ2-5
D: NA
size: NA
DNA: TGTGCCACCAGCAGAGGTCGTTTTGTCAGGAACCAAGAGACCCAGTACTTC
CDR3: CATSRGRFVRNQETQYF

V: TRBV14
J: TRBJ1-5
D: NA
size: NA
DNA: TGTGCCAGCAGCCCAAACGGACAGAAATATCAGCCCCAGCATTTT
CDR3: CASSPNGQKYQPQHF

V: TRBV21-1
J: TRBJ2-1
D: NA
size: NA
DNA: TGTGCCAGCAGCGGACTAGCGGGAGGTGAGCAGTTCTTC
CDR3: CASSGLAGGEQFF

V: TRBV27
J: TRBJ2-6
D: NA
size: NA
DNA: TGTGCCAGCAGTTATCGTGTTGGGGCCAACGTCCTGACTTTC
CDR3: CASSYRVGANVLTF

V: TRBV4-1
J: TRBJ2-5
D: TRBD1
size: NA
DNA: TGCGCCAGCAGCCAAGCAAGCGTTGGGACAGGGGGCGAAGAGACCCAGTACTTC
CDR3: CASSQASVGTGGEETQYF

V: TRBV29-1
J: TRBJ2-4
D: NA
size: NA
DNA: TGCAGCGTTACAGGGTTGGACATTCAGTACTTC
CDR3: CSVTGLDIQYF

V: TRBV14
J: TRBJ2-7
D: NA
size: once
DNA: TGTGCCAGCAACCAAGAGTACAGGGTTCTCCACGAGCAGTACTTC
CDR3: CASNQEYRVLHEQYF

V: TRBV20-1
J: TRBJ1-6
D: TRBD1
size: once
DNA: TGCAGTGCTCCGGGACAGGGAGGGTCACCCCTCCACTTT
CDR3: CSAPGQGGSPLHF

V: TRBV3-1
J: TRBJ2-1
D: NA
size: few
DNA: TGTGCCAGCTCGACTTCCAATGAGCAGTTCTTC
CDR3: CASSTSNEQFF

V: TRBV7-2
J: TRBJ2-7
D: NA
size: NA
DNA: TGTGCCAGCAGTCCCTCGTTGTACGAGCAGTACTTC
CDR3: CASSPSLYEQYF

V: TRBV10-3
J: TRBJ2-4
D: TRBD2
size: few
DNA: TGTGCCATCAGGACTAGCGGCAACATTCAGTACTTC
CDR3: CAIRTSGNIQYF

V: TRBV29-1
J: TRBJ1-2
D: NA
size: few
DNA: TGCAGCGCACAGGGAGGGTCAAACTATGGCTACACCTTC
CDR3: CSAQGGSNYGYTF